These 5 T cell receptor beta chains originate from one sample sequenced in a study of prognosis after radiotherapy for stage I lung cancer. Genomic DNA yielded TCR beta CDR3, amplified by two-round multiplex PCR. It was primers specific to each TRBV and TRBJ gene that first-round PCR used. TCRdb processed the multiplex PCR reads anew with MiXCR; each CDR3 protein has one entry. The sample lists about 36,000 distinct CDR3 sequences, 30% to 35% occurring once. Here the sequenced sample was PBMCs, taken before or after stereotactic body radiation therapy (not recorded which). Receptors originate from a donor older than 45 with non-small cell lung cancer.

V gene TRBV9 combines with J gene TRBJ1-2; D is possibly TRBD1 (5 bases). Between the trimmed V and J ends, which lost 5 bases and 4 bases, there was a span of 18 bases. Germline V gene lookup returns CDR1 SGDLS and CDR2 YYNGEE. The CDR3 sequence is 15 residues long. In DNA, the CDR3 is TGTGCCAGCAGTCCACCAGGACAACCCCTCTATGGCTACACCTTC. Its translation is CASSPPGQPLYGYTF.

A remark on this clonotype: This probably arose from a read error, given a far larger clone one base away. The chain uses TRBV6-5 and TRBJ1-1; no clear D gene. The CDR3 is 13 residues long. Germline assignment: CDR1 MNHEY and CDR2 SVGAGI. V was trimmed by 2 bases and J by 3 bases, leaving 7 bases between them. The CDR3 bases are TGTGCCAGCAGTTACGAGGAGCACACTGAAGCTTTCTTT. This encodes CASSYEEHTEAFF.

For this clonotype: At one of its ends the junction is not consistent with the germline gene, which may arise from a read error. This chain's CDR3 is CAGSQETGQSYCYTF. The CDR3 region has the DNA TGTGCCGGCAGCCAAGAGACTGGACAGAGCTATTGCTACACCTTC. The gene calls are TRBV3-1 and TRBJ1-2; D may be TRBD1 (6 bases). The germline V gene has CDR1 LGHDT and CDR2 YNNKEL (reference sequence). This CDR3 comprises 15 residues.

A note on this clonotype: An end of the junction does not agree with germline; a read error may underlie this. The rearrangement joins TRBV6-5 to TRBJ2-7; 11 bases fit TRBD2. Germline-derived CDR1 and CDR2 are MNHEY and SVGAGI. CDR3 length equals 17 residues. The CDR3 is CASSYSIYGLAGHEHYF. The CDR3 DNA reads TGTGCCAGCAGTTATTCGATCTACGGACTAGCGGGTCACGAGCATTACTTC.

As regards this clonotype: With a much larger clone just one base away, this may be a read error. This chain links TRBV5-1 with TRBJ2-3, with 10 bases that match TRBD2. The CDR3 is 16 amino acids. Germline CDR1 is SGHRS and CDR2 is YFSETQ. J gave up 4 bases and V 4 bases, and 9 bases lay outside the gene matches. The CDR3 nucleotides read TGCGCCAGCAGCCGCGACGATAGCGGGGGGTCAGATACGCAGTATTTT. The encoded protein is CASSRDDSGGSDTQYF.